Below, 26 T cell receptor beta chains from the same sample are listed, as sequenced in a study of blood T cell repertoires in COVID-19. Assay used: immunoSEQ multiplex PCR; TCRdb lists only in-frame clones, some missing. The table includes 150,000 to 200,000 clones, around 90% detected once. Input material: peripheral blood. Receptor source: a human donor in a cohort sampled during active COVID-19.

This chain uses TRBV30 with TRBJ2-1; 11 nucleotides agree with TRBD2. The CDR3 is 19 amino acids. Unmatched junction bases numbered 17, after V lost 4 bases and J lost 3 bases. CDR1 is GTSNPN, CDR2 SVGIG, per germline (reference sequence). This chain's CDR3 is CAWIRRSSGRSTNYNEQFF. CDR3 DNA: TGTGCCTGGATCCGGAGGTCTAGCGGGAGGTCAACCAACTACAATGAGCAGTTCTTC.

The chain joins TRBV20-1 to TRBJ2-6; 8 nucleotides agree with TRBD1. V shed 3 bases and J 0 bases; nucleotides not matched to a gene: 13. The CDR3 consists of 19 residues. The germline V gene has CDR1 DFQATT and CDR2 SNEGSKA (reference sequence). The DNA for the CDR3 is TGCAGTGCTAGTCCCCCTCCTGGACAGGGATCCTCTGGGGCCAACGTCCTGACTTTC. Translating it yields CSASPPPGQGSSGANVLTF.

The rearrangement links TRBV27 to TRBJ1-2, with a possible D match to TRBD1 (5 bases). The V gene's germline CDR1 is MNHEY and CDR2 SMNVEV (reference sequence). This CDR3 comprises 13 residues. Trimming shortened V by 4 bases and J by 8 bases, and 14 bases separated the two germline ends. The CDR3 bases are TGTGCCAGCAGTTATGGGGGGGGTCAAGGCTACACCTTC. Translating gives CASSYGGGQGYTF.

Only one count was recorded for this clone. This sequence joins TRBV30 and TRBJ2-7; 7 bases line up with TRBD2. V lost 7 bases, J lost 6 bases, and 6 bases stayed unmatched. This CDR3 has 11 residues. CDR1 GTSNPN and CDR2 SVGIG come from the germline V gene (reference sequence). CDR3 residues: CASREEGEQYF. The CDR3 DNA reads as TGTGCCTCCCGGGAGGAAGGCGAGCAGTACTTC.

The chain links TRBV18 to TRBJ2-7; D gene unclear. The CDR3 has 14 amino acids. CDR1 and CDR2 (germline): KGHSH, LQKENI. Trimming took off 4 bases at V and 0 bases at J, with 10 bases between the two ends. The CDR3 DNA is TGTGCCAGCTCACAGAGTAGTAGCTCCTACGAGCAGTACTTC. Amino acids: CASSQSSSSYEQYF.

This chain joins TRBV7-2 and TRBJ2-5; 8 positions agree with TRBD2. Trimming took 6 bases from V and 5 from J; bases not matched to a gene: 17. CDR3 length: 17 amino acids. Germline V lookup: CDR1 SGHTA, CDR2 FQGNSA. CDR3 bases: TGTGCCAGCAGTCCCCCGGTTGGTGGCGGGAGGCGGGAGACCCAGTACTTC. Translation: CASSPPVGGGRRETQYF.

This chain uses TRBV7-9 with TRBJ2-7; D gene unclear. There are 15 residues in the CDR3. Per the germline V gene, CDR1 is SEHNR and CDR2 is FQNEAQ (reference sequence). Trimming stripped 1 base from V and 0 bases from J, with 10 bases between. The CDR3 region is CASSLGPLSSYEQYF. The CDR3 DNA reads as TGTGCCAGCAGCTTAGGGCCCTTAAGCTCCTACGAGCAGTACTTC.

The rearrangement uses TRBV10-3 and TRBJ2-5, with 9 positions matching TRBD2. Trimming took 4 bases from V and 2 from J; bases not matched to a gene: 8. Germline lookup yields CDR1 ENHRY and CDR2 SYGVKD. CDR3 length: 16 residues. The CDR3 nucleotides read TGTGCCATCAGTGGGGGGGGACTAGCAGGTCAAGAGACCCAGTACTTC. Its protein is CAISGGGLAGQETQYF.

The chain links TRBV5-1 to TRBJ2-3, with 9 bases matching TRBD2. The V gene's germline CDR1 is SGHRS and CDR2 YFSETQ. The junction had 6 bases not matched to a gene; V was cut back by 5 bases and J by 5 bases. The CDR3 sequence is 14 residues long. This CDR3 reads CASRIAGVRDTQYF. As DNA, the CDR3 is TGCGCCAGCAGGATAGCGGGAGTTAGAGATACGCAGTATTTT.

This chain uses TRBV24-1 with TRBJ2-3; D might be TRBD1 (6 bases). This CDR3 has 12 residues. V gave up 5 bases and J gave up 8 bases, with 10 bases separating them. Germline V gene sequence: CDR1 KGHDR, CDR2 SFDVKD. The CDR3 is CATSALQGTQYF. The DNA for the CDR3 is TGTGCCACCAGTGCCCTACAGGGTACGCAGTATTTT.

The genes are TRBV19 and TRBJ2-6; 7 positions match TRBD1. Trimming removed 11 bases from V and 3 bases from J; junction bases left unmatched: 13. This CDR3 has 16 residues. Germline V CDR1 and CDR2: LNHDA, SQIVND (reference sequence). The CDR3 sequence is CAREDRDHSGANVLTF. Here the CDR3 DNA reads TGTGCCCGGGAAGACAGGGACCACAGTGGGGCCAACGTCCTGACTTTC. Full variable domain (remainder filled in from reference TRBV19 and TRBJ2-6): DGGITQSPKYLFRKEGQNVTLSCEQNLNHDAMYWYRQDPGQGLRLIYYSQIVNDFQKGDIAEGYSVSREKKESFPLTVTSAQKNPTAFYLCAREDRDHSGANVLTFGAGSRLTVL.

The V and J genes are TRBV11-1 and TRBJ1-1; 10 nucleotides agree with TRBD1. The CDR3 is made up of 14 amino acids. V trimming: 5 bases; J trimming: 4 bases; junction bases outside the gene matches: 4. Germline V lookup: CDR1 SGHAT, CDR2 FQDESV (reference sequence). This chain's CDR3 is CASSRQGAVTEAFF. The CDR3 nucleotides read TGTGCCAGCAGCCGACAGGGGGCTGTCACTGAAGCTTTCTTT.

The chain is built from TRBV19 and TRBJ2-5, with a tentative D call TRBD1 (5 bases). V was clipped by 4 bases and J by 9 bases, with 12 bases between them. The germline gives CDR1 LNHDA, CDR2 SQIVND (reference sequence). The CDR3 covers 12 residues. The CDR3, as DNA: TGTGCCAGTAGTACCCCAGGGATGGCCCAGTACTTC. Protein: CASSTPGMAQYF.

The V and J genes are TRBV7-9 and TRBJ2-1, with a weak D call TRBD1 (6 bases). Trimming cost V 5 bases and J 0 bases, with 17 bases left between them. Germline CDR1 SEHNR, CDR2 FQNEAQ (reference sequence). This CDR3 is 17 amino acids long. The CDR3 DNA sequence: TGTGCCAGCAGCCGGTCCAGGGGTCCAAGCTCCTACAATGAGCAGTTCTTC. It yields the protein CASSRSRGPSSYNEQFF.

This chain uses TRBV12-3 or TRBV12-4 with TRBJ2-7; tentatively, D is TRBD1 (6 bases). The CDR3 sequence is 13 residues long. Deletions cut 8 bases from V and 1 base from J, with 12 bases between. The CDR3 is CASQLTGSYEQYF. CDR3 DNA: TGTGCCAGCCAATTGACAGGTTCCTACGAGCAGTACTTC.

The DNA for the CDR3 is TGCAGCGCCAACCCGACAGGGACCGGTGAGCAGTTCTTC. This translates into CSANPTGTGEQFF. The rearrangement joins TRBV29-1 to TRBJ2-1, with 7 nucleotides matching TRBD1. V was clipped by 7 bases and J by 9 bases; unmatched bases: 12. Per germline, CDR1 SQVTM and CDR2 ANQGSEA. CDR3 size: 13 residues.

V usage is TRBV5-8 and J usage is TRBJ2-3, with D hard to call. CDR1 is SGHTS and CDR2 is YDEGEE in the germline V gene. The CDR3 runs to 14 residues. The V gene lost 3 bases and the J gene lost 0 bases, with 8 bases spanning the gap. The chain's CDR3 is CASSSYSSTDTQYF. CDR3 coding DNA: TGTGCCAGCAGCTCCTATAGTAGCACAGATACGCAGTATTTT.

The chain joins TRBV7-2 to TRBJ2-1, with D possibly matching TRBD2 (5 bases). The CDR3 has 13 amino acids. V shed 5 bases and J shed 3 bases, with 8 bases lying between them. Germline CDR1 SGHTA, CDR2 FQGNSA. Here the CDR3 DNA reads TGTGCCAGCAGCGAGGGCAACTACAATGAGCAGTTCTTC. As protein: CASSEGNYNEQFF.

The chain recombines TRBV6-5 with TRBJ2-6; D is ambiguous. This CDR3 is 13 amino acids long. Germline V lookup: CDR1 MNHEY, CDR2 SVGAGI. Trimming removed 8 bases at V and 2 bases at J, with 7 bases between. The CDR3 is CASVRAGANVLTF. The CDR3 DNA reads as TGTGCCAGCGTACGGGCTGGGGCCAACGTCCTGACTTTC.

This chain connects TRBV9 to TRBJ1-5; D is undetermined. This CDR3 is 15 amino acids long. The V end was cut by 4 bases, the J end by 0 bases, with 11 bases between. Per germline, CDR1 SGDLS and CDR2 YYNGEE. The CDR3 is CASSLTGDSNQPQHF. The CDR3 DNA sequence: TGTGCCAGCAGCCTCACGGGAGATAGCAATCAGCCCCAGCATTTT.

V usage is TRBV6-2 or TRBV6-3 and J usage is TRBJ2-1; 11 nucleotides match TRBD2. V trimming: 0 bases; J trimming: 4 bases; junction bases outside the gene matches: 5. Germline V gene sequence: CDR1 MNHEY, CDR2 SVGEGT. The CDR3 runs to 17 residues. In DNA, the CDR3 is TGTGCCAGCAGTTACTCCTCACTAGCGGGGGTTTACAATGAGCAGTTCTTC. Its protein is CASSYSSLAGVYNEQFF.

The chain is built from TRBV5-6 and TRBJ1-2; perhaps TRBD1 as D (5 bases). The germline V gene encodes CDR1 SGHDT and CDR2 YYEEEE. The CDR3 is made up of 14 amino acids. With 0 bases removed from V and 3 bases from J, the gap between germline ends came to 9 bases. For the CDR3, the DNA is TGTGCCAGCAGCTTGGTAGGGGTTCACTATGGCTACACCTTC. It translates to CASSLVGVHYGYTF.

The chain recombines TRBV7-9 with TRBJ2-3, with TRBD2 matching 9 bases. The ends lost 5 bases at V and 0 bases at J; junction bases unmatched: 6. Germline-derived CDR1 and CDR2 are SEHNR and FQNEAQ (reference sequence). The CDR3 extends over 16 amino acids. CDR3 sequence reads: CASSSWRGGSTDTQYF. CDR3 sequence (DNA): TGTGCCAGCAGCAGCTGGCGGGGGGGTAGCACAGATACGCAGTATTTT.

The J gene is TRBJ2-1, the V gene TRBV3-1 (or the pseudogene TRBV3-2); TRBD2 agrees at 10 bases. The CDR3 is 17 residues long. V trimming: 4 bases; J trimming: 6 bases; junction bases outside the gene matches: 12. CDR1 and CDR2 (germline): LGHDT, YNNKEL (reference sequence). The CDR3 here is CASSLRTEREGLNEQFF. The CDR3, as DNA: TGTGCCAGCAGCCTAAGGACGGAGCGGGAGGGCCTCAATGAGCAGTTCTTC.

This chain connects TRBV5-6 to TRBJ2-2; 9 positions match TRBD2. This CDR3 is built from 14 residues. The germline gives CDR1 SGHDT, CDR2 YYEEEE. J gave up 6 bases and V 6 bases, and 6 bases lay outside the gene matches. The DNA of the CDR3 is TGTGCCAGCACCGGGACTAGCCGGGCCGGGGAGCTGTTTTTT. This sequence encodes CASTGTSRAGELFF.

DNA for the CDR3: TGCGCCAGCAGTCAATCGGACAGGGGGCCCACCACCGGGGAGCTGTTTTTT. Protein sequence: CASSQSDRGPTTGELFF. The gene calls are TRBV23-1 and TRBJ2-2, with 11 bases identical to TRBD1. TRBV23-1 is placed among ORFs of uncertain function. V lost 0 bases and J lost 4; bases outside the gene matches: 4. This CDR3 contains 17 residues.